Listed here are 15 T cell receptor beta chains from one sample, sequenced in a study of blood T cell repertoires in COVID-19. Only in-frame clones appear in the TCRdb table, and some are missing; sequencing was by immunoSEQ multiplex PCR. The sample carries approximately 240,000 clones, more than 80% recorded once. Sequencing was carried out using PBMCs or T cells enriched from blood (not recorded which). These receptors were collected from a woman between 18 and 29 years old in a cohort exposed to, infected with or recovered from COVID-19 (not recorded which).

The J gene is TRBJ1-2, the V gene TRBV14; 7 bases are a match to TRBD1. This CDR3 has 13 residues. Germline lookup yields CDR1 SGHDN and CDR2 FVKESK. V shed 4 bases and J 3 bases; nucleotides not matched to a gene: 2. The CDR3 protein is CASSRDRYYGYTF. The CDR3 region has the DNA TGTGCCAGCAGCCGGGACAGATACTATGGCTACACCTTC.

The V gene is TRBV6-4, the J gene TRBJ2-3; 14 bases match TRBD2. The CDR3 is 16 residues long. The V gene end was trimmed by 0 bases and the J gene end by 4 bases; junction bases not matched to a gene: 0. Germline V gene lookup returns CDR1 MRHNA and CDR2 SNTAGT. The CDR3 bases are TGTGCCAGCAGTGACTCGACTAGCGGGGGGGCAGATACGCAGTATTTT. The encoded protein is CASSDSTSGGADTQYF.

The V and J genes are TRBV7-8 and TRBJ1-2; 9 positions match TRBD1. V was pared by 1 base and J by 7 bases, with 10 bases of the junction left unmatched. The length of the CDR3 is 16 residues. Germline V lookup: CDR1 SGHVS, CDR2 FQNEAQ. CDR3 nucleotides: TGTGCCAGCAGCTTAGGGACGACCGGGACAGGGTTTGGCTACACCTTC. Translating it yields CASSLGTTGTGFGYTF.

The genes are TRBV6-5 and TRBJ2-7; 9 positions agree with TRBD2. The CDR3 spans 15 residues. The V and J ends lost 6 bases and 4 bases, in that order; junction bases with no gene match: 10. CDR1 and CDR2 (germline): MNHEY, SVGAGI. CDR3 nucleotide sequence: TGTGCCAGCAGCCGCCGGACTAGCGAGGGGTACGAGCAGTACTTC. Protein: CASSRRTSEGYEQYF.

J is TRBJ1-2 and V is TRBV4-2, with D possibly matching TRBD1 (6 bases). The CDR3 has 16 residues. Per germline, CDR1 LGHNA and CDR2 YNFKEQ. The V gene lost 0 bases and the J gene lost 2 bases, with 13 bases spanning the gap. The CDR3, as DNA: TGTGCCAGCAGCCAAGATAAAAGGACAGACAACTATGGCTACACCTTC. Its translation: CASSQDKRTDNYGYTF.

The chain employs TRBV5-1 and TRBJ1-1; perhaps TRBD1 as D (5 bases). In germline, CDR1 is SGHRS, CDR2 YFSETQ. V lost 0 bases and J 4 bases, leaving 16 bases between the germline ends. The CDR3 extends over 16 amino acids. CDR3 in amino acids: CASSLADRPFSTEAFF. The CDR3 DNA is TGCGCCAGCAGCTTGGCCGACAGACCATTTAGCACTGAAGCTTTCTTT.

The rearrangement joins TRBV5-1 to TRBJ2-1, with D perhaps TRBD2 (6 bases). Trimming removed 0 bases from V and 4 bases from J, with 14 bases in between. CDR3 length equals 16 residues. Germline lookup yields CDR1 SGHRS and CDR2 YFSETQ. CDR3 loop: CASSLEASAFYNEQFF. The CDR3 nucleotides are TGCGCCAGCAGCTTGGAGGCTAGCGCCTTTTACAATGAGCAGTTCTTC.

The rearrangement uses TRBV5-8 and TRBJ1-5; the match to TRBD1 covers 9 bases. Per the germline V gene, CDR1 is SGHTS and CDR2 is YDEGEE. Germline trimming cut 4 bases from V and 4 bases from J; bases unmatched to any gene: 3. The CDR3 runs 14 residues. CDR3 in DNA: TGTGCCAGCAGCGCGGACAGGGGAAATCAGCCCCAGCATTTT. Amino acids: CASSADRGNQPQHF.

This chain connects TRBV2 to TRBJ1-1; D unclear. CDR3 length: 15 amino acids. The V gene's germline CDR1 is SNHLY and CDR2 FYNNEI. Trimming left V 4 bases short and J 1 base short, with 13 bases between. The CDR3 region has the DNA TGTGCCAGCAGTGGAACGGTTCGGGGGAACACTGAAGCTTTCTTT. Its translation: CASSGTVRGNTEAFF.

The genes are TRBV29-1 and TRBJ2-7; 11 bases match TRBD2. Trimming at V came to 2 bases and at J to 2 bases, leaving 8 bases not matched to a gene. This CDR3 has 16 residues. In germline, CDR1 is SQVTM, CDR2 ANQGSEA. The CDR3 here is CSVEPFLAGGPYEQYF. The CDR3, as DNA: TGCAGCGTTGAACCTTTTCTAGCGGGAGGCCCCTACGAGCAGTACTTC.

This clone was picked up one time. The CDR3 bases are TGTGCCAGCAGTTACTCGAACGGTCGCTGCACCTTC. Its protein is CASSYSNGRCTF. V usage is TRBV6-5 and J usage is TRBJ1-2; D gene uncertain. Germline CDR1 is MNHEY and CDR2 is SVGAGI. The V and J ends lost 0 bases and 13 bases respectively, with 12 bases between them. The CDR3 has 12 amino acids.

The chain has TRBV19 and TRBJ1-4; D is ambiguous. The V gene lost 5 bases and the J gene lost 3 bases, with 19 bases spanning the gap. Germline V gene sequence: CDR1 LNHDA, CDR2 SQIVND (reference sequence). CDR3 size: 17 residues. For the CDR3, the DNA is TGTGCCAGTAGTCGCCGGAGGGAAGCAAAGGCTAATGAAAAACTGTTTTTT. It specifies CASSRRREAKANEKLFF.

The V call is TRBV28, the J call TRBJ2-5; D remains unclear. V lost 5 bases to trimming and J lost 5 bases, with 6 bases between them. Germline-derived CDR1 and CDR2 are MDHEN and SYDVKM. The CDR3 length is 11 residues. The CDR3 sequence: CASSRVETQYF. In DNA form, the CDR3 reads TGTGCCAGCAGTCGAGTTGAGACCCAGTACTTC.

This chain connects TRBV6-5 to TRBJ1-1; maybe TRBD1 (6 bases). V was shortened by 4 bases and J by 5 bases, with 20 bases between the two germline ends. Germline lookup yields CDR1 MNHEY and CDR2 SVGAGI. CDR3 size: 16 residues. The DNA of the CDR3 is TGTGCCAGCAGTTCCCCCGGGACACCGAGGGGAACTGAAGCTTTCTTT. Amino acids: CASSSPGTPRGTEAFF.

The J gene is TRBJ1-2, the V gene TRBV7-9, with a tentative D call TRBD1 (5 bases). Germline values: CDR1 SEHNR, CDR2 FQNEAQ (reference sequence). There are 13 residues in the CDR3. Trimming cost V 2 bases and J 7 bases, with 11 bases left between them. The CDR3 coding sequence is TGTGCCAGCAGCTTATTCGACAGTGGTGGCTACACCTTC. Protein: CASSLFDSGGYTF.